Listed below are T cell receptor beta chains from one sample, sequenced in a study of Ad26.COV2.S vaccination and SARS-CoV-2 variants. Sequencing used immunoSEQ multiplex PCR; TCRdb keeps in-frame clones, though not all of them. There are around 300,000 clones in the sample; roughly 89% occur only once, and 5% lies in the top ten. Specimen: peripheral blood, collected in a trial of Ad26.COV2.S vaccine versus placebo. These receptors were obtained from a person aged 18 to 65 who received the Ad26.COV2.S COVID-19 vaccine or a placebo. The CDR3 runs from the conserved cysteine through the conserved F or W.

V	J	CDR3
TRBV29-1	TRBJ2-7	CSVLAAGVEQYF
TRBV6-5	TRBJ1-5	CASRSVQRSNQPQHF
TRBV11-2	TRBJ2-2	CASSLAGRQGRTGELFF
TRBV7-9	TRBJ2-2	CATTRGPGNSNTGELFF
TRBV15	TRBJ1-4	CATSRGREGVGLFF
TRBV6-5	TRBJ1-6	CASSYRQGPNSPLHF
TRBV2	TRBJ2-3	CASSEFLAGVNTDTQYF
TRBV4-1	TRBJ2-3	CASSQVAGVRDTQYF
TRBV5-1	TRBJ1-2	CASSLEGDNYGYTF
TRBV10-2	TRBJ1-4	CASSESRTVVFF
TRBV15	TRBJ2-7	CATSRGQGDEQYF
TRBV5-6	TRBJ2-5	CASSPAYQETQYF
TRBV9	TRBJ1-2	CASSVGREGTNYGYTF
TRBV6-5	TRBJ1-4	CASSNREGHEKLFF
TRBV7-9	TRBJ2-2	CATRRSNQNTGELFF
TRBV5-6	TRBJ2-3	CASSSGGGRLTDTQYF
TRBV7-6	TRBJ2-2	CASSLSGAGELFF
TRBV4-1	TRBJ2-3	CASSFTPADTQYF
TRBV14	TRBJ2-1	CASSQGAVPGNEQFF
TRBV5-5	TRBJ2-2	CASSLRGAGELFF
TRBV27	TRBJ2-2	CASSFDGELFF
TRBV9	TRBJ1-1	CASSPRLGRNTEAFF
TRBV25-1	TRBJ1-4	CASSEFKQGQEKLFF
TRBV5-6	TRBJ2-4	CASSFLRGLAKNIQYF
TRBV24-1	TRBJ2-1	CATSDPRRGLNEQFF
TRBV5-1	TRBJ2-3	CASSPRVGAEHTDTQYF
TRBV9	TRBJ2-1	CASSVTIAGDEQFF
TRBV28	TRBJ2-1	CASSFLEPNYNEQFF
TRBV30	TRBJ2-7	CACPSEGPSREQYF
TRBV5-1	TRBJ2-7	CASSPGAPGSYEQYF
TRBV18	TRBJ2-3	CASSRNPGQGADTQYF
TRBV19	TRBJ1-6	CASRGQLTNSPLHF
TRBV3-1/TRBV3-2	TRBJ2-5	CASSQGRGGHQETQYF
TRBV30	TRBJ1-2	CAWGYDRPNYGYTF
TRBV7-2	TRBJ2-7	CASSLDRDTREQYF
TRBV6-5	TRBJ1-2	CASRLQGVGYGYTF
TRBV10-3	TRBJ2-5	CAISEYKETQYF
TRBV4-1	TRBJ2-1	CASSQDWGLLGQDEQFF